This T cell receptor (beta chain) was retrieved from a study of PD-L1 blockade in urothelial cancer. Study-level information: Men with urothelial cancer arising in the bladder made up about 90% of the roughly 29 patients. The authors examined blood 3 weeks (second dose) and 6 weeks after treatment start. Across blood samples, T cells had a median count of 141,255.

This clone appeared once. The CDR3 contains 15 residues. With 4 bases clipped from V and 11 bases from J, the junction kept 11 bases outside the gene matches. CDR1 SEHNR and CDR2 FQNEAQ come from the germline V gene (reference sequence). Synthetic spike-ins, TCR analog templates, were added into each PCR. Sequencing used immunoSEQ multiplex PCR; TCRdb keeps in-frame clones, though not all of them. The top ten clones hold 2.4% of a sample with around 100,000 clones, under 85% of them seen once. The V gene is TRBV7-9, the J gene TRBJ1-1; 12 positions agree with TRBD1. The TCR sequence derives from a man in his forties or fifties with urothelial cancer. The source was PBMCs, collected around atezolizumab (anti-PD-L1) treatment. The CDR3 DNA sequence: TGTGCCAGCAGCTCTCGGGGGACAGGGGGCGCGGATGCTTTCTTT. Protein: CASSSRGTGGADAFF.